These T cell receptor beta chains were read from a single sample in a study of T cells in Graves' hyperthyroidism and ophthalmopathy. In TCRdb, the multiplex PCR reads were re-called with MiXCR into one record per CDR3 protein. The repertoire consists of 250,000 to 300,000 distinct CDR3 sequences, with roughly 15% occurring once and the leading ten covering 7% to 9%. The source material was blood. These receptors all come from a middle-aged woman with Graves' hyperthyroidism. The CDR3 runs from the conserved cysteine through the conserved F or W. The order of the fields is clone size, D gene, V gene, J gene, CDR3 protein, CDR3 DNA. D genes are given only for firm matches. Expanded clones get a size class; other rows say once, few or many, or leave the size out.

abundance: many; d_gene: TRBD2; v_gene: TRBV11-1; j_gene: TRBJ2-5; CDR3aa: CASSPPGLAEETQYF; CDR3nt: TGTGCCAGCAGCCCACCGGGACTAGCTGAAGAGACCCAGTACTTC
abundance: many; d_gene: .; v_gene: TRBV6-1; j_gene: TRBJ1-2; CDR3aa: CASRTQDGTYGYTF; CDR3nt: TGTGCCAGCAGGACCCAGGACGGCACCTATGGCTACACCTTC
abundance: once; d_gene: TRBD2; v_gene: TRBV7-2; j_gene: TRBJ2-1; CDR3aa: CASRGTRTRGYDEQFF; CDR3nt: TGTGCCAGCAGGGGGACCCGGACTAGGGGTTATGATGAGCAGTTCTTC
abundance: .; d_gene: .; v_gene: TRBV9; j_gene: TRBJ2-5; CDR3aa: CASSVEGHARLETQYF; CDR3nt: TGTGCCAGCAGCGTAGAAGGCCATGCTCGTCTAGAGACCCAGTACTTC
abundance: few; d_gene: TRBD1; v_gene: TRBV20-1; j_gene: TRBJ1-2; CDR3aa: CSARSSRAGQAFYGYTF; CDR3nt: TGCAGTGCTAGATCCTCCCGGGCGGGACAGGCCTTCTATGGCTACACCTTC
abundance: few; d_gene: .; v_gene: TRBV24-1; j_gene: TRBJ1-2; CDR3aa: CATSDQTTAGLSGYTF; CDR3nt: TGTGCCACCAGTGATCAAACCACCGCAGGGCTTTCTGGCTACACCTTC
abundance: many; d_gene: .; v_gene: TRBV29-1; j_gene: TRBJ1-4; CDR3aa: CSVEDRLQGREKLFF; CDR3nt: TGCAGCGTTGAAGATAGGCTACAGGGACGAGAAAAACTGTTTTTT
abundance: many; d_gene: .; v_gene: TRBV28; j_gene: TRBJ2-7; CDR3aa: CASSKYYEQYF; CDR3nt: TGTGCCAGCAGTAAATACTACGAGCAGTACTTC
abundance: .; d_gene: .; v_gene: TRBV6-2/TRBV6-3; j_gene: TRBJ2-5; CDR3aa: CASSYFPVTETQYF; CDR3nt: TGTGCCAGCAGTTACTTTCCGGTTACAGAGACCCAGTACTTC
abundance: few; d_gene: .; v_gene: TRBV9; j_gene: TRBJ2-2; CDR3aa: CASSKSGSRAGELFF; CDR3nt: TGTGCCAGCAGCAAGTCCGGGTCCCGAGCCGGGGAGCTGTTTTTT
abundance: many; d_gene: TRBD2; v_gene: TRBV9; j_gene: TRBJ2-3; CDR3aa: CASSVVAGGPDTQYF; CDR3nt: TGTGCCAGCAGCGTAGTAGCGGGAGGGCCGGATACGCAGTATTTT
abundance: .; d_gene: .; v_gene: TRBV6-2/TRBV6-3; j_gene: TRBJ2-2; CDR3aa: CASSRPGTDTGELFF; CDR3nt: TGTGCCAGCAGCCGACCCGGGACTGACACCGGGGAGCTGTTTTTT
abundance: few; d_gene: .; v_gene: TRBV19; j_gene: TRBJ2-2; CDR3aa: CASRKGKREIQVEELFF; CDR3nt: TGTGCCAGTAGAAAGGGAAAAAGGGAGATACAAGTAGAGGAGCTGTTTTTT
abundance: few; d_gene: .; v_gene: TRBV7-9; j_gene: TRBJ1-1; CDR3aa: CASSLNLQGETEAFF; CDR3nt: TGTGCCAGCAGCTTAAATCTACAGGGTGAAACTGAAGCTTTCTTT
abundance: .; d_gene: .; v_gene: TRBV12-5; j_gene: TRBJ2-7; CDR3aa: CASGYDGSYEQYF; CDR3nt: TGTGCTAGTGGCTACGACGGTTCCTACGAGCAGTACTTC
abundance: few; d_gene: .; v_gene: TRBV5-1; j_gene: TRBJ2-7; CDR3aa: CASSLNSGEQYF; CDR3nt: TGCGCCAGCAGCTTGAATAGCGGCGAGCAGTACTTC
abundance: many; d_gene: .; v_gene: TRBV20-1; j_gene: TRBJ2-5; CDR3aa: CSARGPGGTGTQYF; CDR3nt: TGCAGTGCTAGAGGCCCCGGGGGGACAGGGACCCAGTACTTC
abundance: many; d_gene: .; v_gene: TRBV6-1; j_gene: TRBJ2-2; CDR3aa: CASSYKGAGELFF; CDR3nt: TGTGCCAGCAGTTATAAGGGGGCCGGGGAGCTGTTTTTT
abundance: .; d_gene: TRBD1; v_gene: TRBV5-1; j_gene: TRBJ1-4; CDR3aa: CASGDRTNEKLFF; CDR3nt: TGCGCCAGCGGGGACAGGACTAATGAAAAACTGTTTTTT
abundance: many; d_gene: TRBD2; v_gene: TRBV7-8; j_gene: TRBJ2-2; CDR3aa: CASSFPRSGRPTGELFF; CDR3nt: TGTGCCAGCAGCTTTCCACGTAGCGGGAGGCCCACCGGGGAGCTGTTTTTT
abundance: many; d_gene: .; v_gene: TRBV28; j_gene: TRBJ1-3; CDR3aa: CASSSPYSSGNTIYF; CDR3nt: TGTGCCAGCAGCTCTCCTTACAGCTCTGGAAACACCATATATTTT
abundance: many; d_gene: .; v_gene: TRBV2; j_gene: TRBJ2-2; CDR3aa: CASIPPGQLHGELFF; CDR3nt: TGTGCCAGCATCCCCCCCGGACAACTCCACGGGGAGCTGTTTTTT
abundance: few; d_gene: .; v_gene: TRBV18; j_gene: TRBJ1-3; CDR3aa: CASSRGATGNTIYF; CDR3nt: TGTGCCAGCTCAAGGGGGGCTACTGGAAACACCATATATTTT
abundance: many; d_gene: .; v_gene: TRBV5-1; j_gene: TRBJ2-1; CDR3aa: CASSHAGQQSYNEQFF; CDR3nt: TGCGCCAGCAGCCATGCCGGACAGCAGTCCTACAATGAGCAGTTCTTC
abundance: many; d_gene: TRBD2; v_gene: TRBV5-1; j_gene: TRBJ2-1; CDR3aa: CASSLGLAGEIEQFF; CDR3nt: TGCGCCAGCAGCTTGGGACTAGCGGGAGAAATAGAGCAGTTCTTC
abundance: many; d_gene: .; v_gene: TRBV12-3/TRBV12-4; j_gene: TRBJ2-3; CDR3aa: CASSLSSGVGTDTQYF; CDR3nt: TGTGCCAGCAGTTTATCCTCGGGAGTAGGCACAGATACGCAGTATTTT
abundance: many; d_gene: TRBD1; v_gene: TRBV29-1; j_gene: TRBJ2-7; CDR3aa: CSVERVGDSVAEQYF; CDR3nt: TGCAGCGTTGAAAGGGTAGGGGACAGCGTGGCCGAGCAGTACTTC
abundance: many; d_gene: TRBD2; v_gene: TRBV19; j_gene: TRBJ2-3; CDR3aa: CASSLQLAGGLTDTQYF; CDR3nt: TGTGCCAGTAGTCTACAACTAGCGGGAGGGCTCACAGATACGCAGTATTTT
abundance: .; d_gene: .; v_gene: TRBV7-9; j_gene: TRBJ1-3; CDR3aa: CASSSIRALSGNTIYF; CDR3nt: TGTGCCAGCAGCTCTATCCGGGCCCTCTCTGGAAACACCATATATTTT
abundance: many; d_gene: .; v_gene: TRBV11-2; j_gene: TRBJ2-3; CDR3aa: CASSLTVDTQYF; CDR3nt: TGTGCCAGCAGCTTAACTGTAGATACGCAGTATTTT
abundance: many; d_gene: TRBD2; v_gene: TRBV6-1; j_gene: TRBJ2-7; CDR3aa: CASSSYRDYSYEQYF; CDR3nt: TGTGCCAGCAGCTCATACCGGGACTACTCCTACGAGCAGTACTTC